This record concerns one TCR beta chain sequence. Germline V CDR1 and CDR2: SGHDT, YYEEEE. Trimming stripped 0 bases from V and 0 bases from J, with 10 bases between. CDR3 length: 15 residues. Authors' analysis steps: Estimation of nucleated cell counts relied on the amplification of reference gene primers. Libraries were prepared by immunoSEQ multiplex PCR; TCRdb keeps only in-frame clonotypes and omits some of them. Clonal size and the V and J genes are those of that table, whereas D and trimming came from the DNA. The sample lists 75,000 to 95,000 clones, roughly 84% seen once, with roughly 3% in the top ten. This specimen comes from a study of blood T cell repertoires in COVID-19. Looking at the study overall: From the United States, Italy and Spain came samples of acute and convalescent COVID-19.

This chain joins TRBV5-6 and TRBJ2-7; D is unclear. The clonotype was recovered from a woman at least 80 years old with acute or convalescent COVID-19. The material sequenced was peripheral blood. CDR3 sequence reads: CASSLAGPISYEQYF. The CDR3 coding sequence is TGTGCCAGCAGCTTGGCCGGTCCTATCTCCTACGAGCAGTACTTC. Supplemented by reference TRBV5-6 and TRBJ2-7, the full variable domain reads DAGVTQSPTHLIKTRGQQVTLRCSPKSGHDTVSWYQQALGQGPQFIFQYYEEEERQRGNFPDRFSGHQFPNYSSELNVNALLLGDSALYLCASSLAGPISYEQYFGPGTRLTVT.